This section outlines one T cell receptor (beta chain) sequence together with its context. As yet, its antigen is unknown. Combining a sample-barcoded 5' primer with a J-beta primer mix, a second PCR ran for roughly 7 to 12 cycles. TCRdb used MiXCR to reprocess the 5' RACE reads, holding one entry per CDR3 protein. The sample has approximately 800,000 distinct CDR3 sequences, just under 25% seen once. The data belong to a study of blood T cells in healthy people across ages. Each sample gave at least 7 million isolated PBMCs. Study-wide points: In long-lived donors, naive CD4+ cell counts and diversity exceeded those of aged donors. Per-million-T-cell TCR beta diversity fell roughly linearly with age.

The same data also went into a second study, on T cells of mothers and their children. That work adds: The data showed no persistent microchimeric T cell clones.

This sequence originates from a boy younger than 18 in good health. Sequencing used blood.

DNA of the CDR3: TGCGCCAGCAGCAATAGCGGGGGGGATTTCCATGAGCAGTTCTTC. Protein: CASSNSGGDFHEQFF. The chain carries TRBV5-1 and TRBJ2-1; 11 bases map to TRBD2. J lost 8 bases, V lost 4 bases, and 8 bases had no gene match. Germline values: CDR1 SGHRS, CDR2 YFSETQ. CDR3 length: 15 residues.